This T cell receptor beta chain is drawn from a study of cytomegalovirus exposure and HLA in healthy donors. The PCR had 60 Vbeta and 13 Jbeta primers. Data came from immunoSEQ multiplex PCR; TCRdb stores just in-frame clones and leaves some out. This sample has about 110,000 clones, with around two thirds found just once. Per germline, CDR1 SGHRS and CDR2 YFSETQ. The CDR3 sequence is 15 residues long. The V end lost 5 bases, the J end lost 1 base, and 10 bases lay between the germline ends. Sequencing was done on a sample of PBMCs. The chain combines TRBV5-1 with TRBJ2-6, with D hard to call. This receptor was taken from a man aged 45-65 years in good health and CMV-seropositive. In DNA form, the CDR3 reads TGCGCCAGCAGACCTCTAAGTTCTGGGGCCAACGTCCTGACTTTC. Residues: CASRPLSSGANVLTF.